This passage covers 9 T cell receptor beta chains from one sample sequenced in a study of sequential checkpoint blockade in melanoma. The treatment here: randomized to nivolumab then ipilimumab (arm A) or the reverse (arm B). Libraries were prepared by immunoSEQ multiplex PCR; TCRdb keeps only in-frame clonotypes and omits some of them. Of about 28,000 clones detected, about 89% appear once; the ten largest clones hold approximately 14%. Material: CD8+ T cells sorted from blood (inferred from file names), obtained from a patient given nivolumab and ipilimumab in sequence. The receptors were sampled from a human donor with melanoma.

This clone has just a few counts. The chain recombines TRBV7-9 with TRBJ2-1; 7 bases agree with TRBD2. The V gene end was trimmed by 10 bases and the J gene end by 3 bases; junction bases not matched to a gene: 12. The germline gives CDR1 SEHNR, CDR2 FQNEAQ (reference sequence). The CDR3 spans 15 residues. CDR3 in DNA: TGTGCCATCTGGGGAAGCGGGATACTCTACAATGAGCAGTTCTTC. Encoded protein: CAIWGSGILYNEQFF.

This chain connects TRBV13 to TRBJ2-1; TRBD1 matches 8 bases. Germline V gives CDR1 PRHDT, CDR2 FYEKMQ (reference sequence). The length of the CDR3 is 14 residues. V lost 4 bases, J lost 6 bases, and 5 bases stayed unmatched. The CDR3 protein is CASSSGTGINEQFF. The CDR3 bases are TGTGCCAGCAGCTCCGGGACAGGTATCAATGAGCAGTTCTTC.

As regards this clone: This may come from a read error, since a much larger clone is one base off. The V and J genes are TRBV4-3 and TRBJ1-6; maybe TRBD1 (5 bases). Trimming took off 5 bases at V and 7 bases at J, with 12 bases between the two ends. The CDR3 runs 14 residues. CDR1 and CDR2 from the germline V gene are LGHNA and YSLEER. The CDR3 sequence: CASSLGGRNSPLHF. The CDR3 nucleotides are TGCGCCAGCAGCTTGGGGGGACGGAATTCACCCCTCCACTTT.

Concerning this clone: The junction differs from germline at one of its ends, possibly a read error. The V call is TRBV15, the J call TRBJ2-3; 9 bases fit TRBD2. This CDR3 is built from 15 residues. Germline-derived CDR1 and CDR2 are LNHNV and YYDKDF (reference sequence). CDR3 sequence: CATSGEAGGGDTQYF. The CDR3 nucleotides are TGTGCCACCAGCGGAGAAGCGGGAGGAGGAGATACGCAGTATTTT.

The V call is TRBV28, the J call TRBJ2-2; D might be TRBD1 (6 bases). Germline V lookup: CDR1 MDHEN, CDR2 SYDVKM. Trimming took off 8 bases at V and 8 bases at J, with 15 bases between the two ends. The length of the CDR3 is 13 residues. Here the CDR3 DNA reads TGTGCCAGCGGTCCAGGGGAGATTGGGGAGCTGTTTTTT. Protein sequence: CASGPGEIGELFF.

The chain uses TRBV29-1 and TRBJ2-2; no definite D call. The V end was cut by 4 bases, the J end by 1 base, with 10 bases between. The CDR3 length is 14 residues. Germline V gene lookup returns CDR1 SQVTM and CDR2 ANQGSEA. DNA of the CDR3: TGCAGCGTTGGAGGCCCATTGAACACCGGGGAGCTGTTTTTT. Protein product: CSVGGPLNTGELFF.

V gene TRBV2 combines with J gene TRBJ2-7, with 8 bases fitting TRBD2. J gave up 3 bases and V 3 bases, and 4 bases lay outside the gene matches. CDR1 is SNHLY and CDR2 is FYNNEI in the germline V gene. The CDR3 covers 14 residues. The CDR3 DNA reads TGTGCCAGCAGTGAGGTAGCGGGAATCTACGAGCAGTACTTC. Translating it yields CASSEVAGIYEQYF.

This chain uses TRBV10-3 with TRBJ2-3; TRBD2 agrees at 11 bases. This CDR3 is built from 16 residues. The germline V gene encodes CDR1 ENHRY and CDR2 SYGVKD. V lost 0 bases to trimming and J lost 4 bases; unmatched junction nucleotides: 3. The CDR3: CAISESSSGRSDTQYF. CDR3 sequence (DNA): TGTGCCATCAGTGAGTCTTCTAGCGGGAGGTCAGATACGCAGTATTTT.

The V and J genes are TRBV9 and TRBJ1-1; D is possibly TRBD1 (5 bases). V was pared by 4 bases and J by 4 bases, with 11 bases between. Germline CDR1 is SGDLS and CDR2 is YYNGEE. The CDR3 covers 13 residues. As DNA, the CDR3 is TGTGCCAGCAGCCGTGGAGGGGCCACTGAAGCTTTCTTT. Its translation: CASSRGGATEAFF. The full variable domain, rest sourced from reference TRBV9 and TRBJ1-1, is DSGVTQTPKHLITATGQRVTLRCSPRSGDLSVYWYQQSLDQGLQFLIQYYNGEERAKGNILERFSAQQFPDLHSELNLSSLELGDSALYFCASSRGGATEAFFGQGTRLTVV.